This TCR beta chain was identified during a study of OX40 agonist ivuxolimab in advanced cancers. Study summary: Subjects had a mean age of roughly 57 years, with a range of roughly 20 to 79; approximately 83% were male. Study-wide results and limits: CD4+ and CD8+ blood T cells expanded clonally by week 6 at 0.1 to 3.0 mg/kg. Low normalized T-cell clonal expansion was additionally recorded for some nonresponders.

This table comes from immunoSEQ multiplex PCR, and its TCRdb copy is limited to in-frame clones, with some not included. The sample holds under 200,000 clones, 85% to 95% seen once. With respect to this clone: As yet, its antigen is unknown.

The CDR3 extends over 13 amino acids. V dropped 4 bases and J dropped 3 bases, with 11 bases sitting between them. Germline loops: CDR1 SGHNT, CDR2 YYREEE (reference sequence). Autoimmune disease history or systemic immunosuppression barred patients. The starting material was CD4+ or CD8+ T cells sorted from blood, obtained in a trial of the OX40 agonist ivuxolimab. The origin of this receptor is an adult with an advanced solid tumor such as melanoma, head and neck, liver or kidney cancer. This chain uses TRBV5-4 with TRBJ2-7; D is possibly TRBD1 (6 bases). The CDR3 region is CASSPGQYYEQYF. In DNA, the CDR3 is TGTGCCAGCAGCCCCGGACAGTACTACGAGCAGTACTTC.